A single TCR beta chain is shown here with its context. This clonotype was counted once. Its antigen specificity is not known. One end of the junction does not line up with germline, which may come from a read error. The library was prepared using 5' RACE. TCRdb records NextSeq 500 as the sequencer. The TCR library protocol attached a unique molecular identifier to each TCR cDNA molecule to allow correction of PCR and sequencing errors. Per the source publication's procedure: TCR identification, UMI-based error correction and CDR3 extraction were performed with Decombinator tools. Expanded TCRs were defined as those above a frequency of 2 per 1,000, corresponding to the top 1% of the tumor frequency distribution. Each repertoire was subsampled 100 times to 5,000 TCRs, after which Renyi diversity was computed with the R vegan package. CDR3 similarity networks were constructed using string-kernel similarity of amino acid triplets, with links drawn between CDR3s whose pairwise similarity was above 0.82. Through fastp at Q25 and MiXCR, TCRdb rebuilt clones from the public reads, retaining in-frame beta chains. A single entry per CDR3 protein holds the most common genes and DNA from its merged rows. TCRdb assigned the V and J calls; the authors' analysis was not used. The sample data list about 52,000 distinct CDR3 sequences, and roughly 7.5% of these were observed just once. 2.5% to 3% of the sample rests with the top ten.

Sample time point, as interpreted from the label and publication: sample taken at primary tumor resection. Whole RNA extracted from tumor and nontumor lung tissue, or from cryopreserved PBMC samples, was used for TCR sequencing without cell sorting. Donors were approximately 72 patients with early-stage, untreated non-small cell lung cancer from the lung TRACERx cohort. Only patients with enough RNA available from two or more tumor regions were chosen for TCR sequencing. This entry comes from a study of spatial heterogeneity in lung cancer (dated by TCRdb to 2018 to 2020). Some background on the complete study: Beta-chain transcripts were consistently detected in greater numbers than alpha-chain transcripts, which likely reflects a higher abundance of beta-chain transcripts. In the raw uncorrected reads, each unique combination of TCR and UMI appeared more than ten times on average. The study quantitatively compared TCR alpha and beta repertoires across multiple tumor regions, matched nontumor lung and blood in non-small cell lung cancer. TCR repertoire features were related to nonsynonymous mutation counts determined by whole-exome sequencing of tumor tissue. At surgery, over 200 tumor regions, 61 to 65 matched nontumor lung samples and 56 PBMC samples were TCR-sequenced for both alpha and beta chains.

Points the paper makes about the study in general: Ubiquitous expanded tumor TCRs were detected in blood more often at tumor resection than at routine follow-up. Confirming at a functional level the hypothesis that regional TCRs recognize regional mutations was considered to require additional single-cell paired TCR alpha and beta sequencing.

The clonotype comes from a female donor with early-stage non-small cell lung cancer. Sequenced material: PBMCs, taken at surgery.

The nucleotides read TGCGCCAGCAGCTTGTCCCAGAACACTGAGGCTTTCTTT. This yields the protein CASSLSQNTEAFF. The chain was built from TRBV5-1 and TRBJ1-1; the D gene is unclear. CDR1 SGHRS and CDR2 YFSETQ are derived from the germline V gene. There are 13 amino acids in the CDR3, from cysteine to phenylalanine inclusive. CDR3 DNA is the only sequence kept; it has 39 bases, read in frame from the first base. The CDR3, completed at both ends by the reference TRBV5-1 and TRBJ1-1 genes, gives the full variable domain KAGVTQTPRYLIKTRGQQVTLSCSPISGHRSVSWYQQTPGQGLQFLFEYFSETQRNKGNFPGRFSGRQFSNSRSEMNVSTLELGDSALYLCASSLSQNTEAFFGQGTRLTVV.